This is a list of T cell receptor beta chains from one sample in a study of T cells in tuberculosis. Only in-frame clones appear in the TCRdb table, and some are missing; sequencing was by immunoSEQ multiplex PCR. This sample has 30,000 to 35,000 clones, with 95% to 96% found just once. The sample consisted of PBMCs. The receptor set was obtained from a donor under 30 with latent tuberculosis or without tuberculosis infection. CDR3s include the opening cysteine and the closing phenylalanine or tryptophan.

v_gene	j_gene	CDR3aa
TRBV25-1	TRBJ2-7	CASSEGVAGDYEQYF
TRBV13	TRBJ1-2	CASSLDPTDYSAYGYTF
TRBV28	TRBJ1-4	CASRLNEKLFF
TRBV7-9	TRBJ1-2	CASSFRDSGYTF
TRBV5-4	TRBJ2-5	CASSLVGGRETQYF
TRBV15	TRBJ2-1	CATSPPTTGLSYNEQFF
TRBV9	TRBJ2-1	CASSVVISGNNEQFF
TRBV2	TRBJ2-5	CASRGIRLAGSQETQYF
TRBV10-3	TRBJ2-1	CAISTGLAGAIDNEQFF
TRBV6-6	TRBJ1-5	CASSYGQPNQPQHF
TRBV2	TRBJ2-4	CASSPRVPENIQYF
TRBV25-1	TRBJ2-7	CASSATSNYEQYF
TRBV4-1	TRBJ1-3	CASSHTGAGNTIYF
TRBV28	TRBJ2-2	CASSPDRGITGELFF
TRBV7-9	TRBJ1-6	CASSLEIRDSPLHF
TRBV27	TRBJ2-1	CASSLADLAGVLDEQFF
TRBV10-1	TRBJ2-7	CASSENSYEQYF
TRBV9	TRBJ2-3	CASSATGTTDTQYF
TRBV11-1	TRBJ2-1	CASSLEWTSNEQFF
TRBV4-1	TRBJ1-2	CASGDRDNNGYTF
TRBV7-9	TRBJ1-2	CASSNRGDYGYTF
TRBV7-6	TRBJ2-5	CASSLERQGAMETQYF
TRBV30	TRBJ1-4	CAWGQIDEKLFF
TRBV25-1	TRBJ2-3	CASSEGGRSTDTQYF
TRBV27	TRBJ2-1	CASSLGQGANEQFF
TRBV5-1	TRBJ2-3	CASSFSGTGTYRTDTQYF
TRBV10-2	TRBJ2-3	CASRPGGDTDTQYF
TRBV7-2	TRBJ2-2	CASSKPGQGYSAGELFF
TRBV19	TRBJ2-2	CASSPWGDGLNTGELFF
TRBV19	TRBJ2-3	CATRLGDTQYF